A single TCR beta chain is shown here with its context. Its antigen is as yet unknown. These data belong to a study of monozygotic twins with inflammatory bowel disease. General study points: By inverse Simpson index, TCRbeta diversity was lower in IBD patients than in healthy co-twins. Cells of different T cell subtypes could not be told apart. The sharing of clonotypes with others was lower in IBD patients than in healthy twins, especially with disease activity.

cDNA for TCRalpha and TCRbeta was amplified by nested PCRs of around 15 then roughly 10 cycles. Following a re-call of the 5' RACE reads, TCRdb has one entry per CDR3 protein and lacks DNA. The sample has some 330,000 distinct CDR3 sequences; the top ten hold 5.6%. CDR3 length equals 14 residues. Sequencing was performed on blood. The clonotype was recovered from a human donor with ulcerative colitis or Crohn's disease, or a healthy co-twin of an affected twin (not recorded which). The chain combines TRBV12-3 or TRBV12-4 with TRBJ2-3; TCRdb's D call, TRBD2, is unchecked because there is no DNA. The CDR3 reads CASSLEGWADTQYF.